The clone carrying this TCR beta chain has just a few counts. Sequenced material consisted of expressed TCRB transcripts (all of the isolated RNA was reverse transcribed). Clones were read by immunoSEQ multiplex PCR, and TCRdb kept only the in-frame ones, dropping some. Among roughly 400,000 clones listed, roughly 15% were seen once. The data were taken from a study of beta chain features in type 1 diabetes. Germline values: CDR1 SGHTA, CDR2 FQGTGA. This CDR3 comprises 15 residues. With V trimmed by 2 bases and J by 4 bases, 4 bases remained unmatched. The chain has TRBV7-3 and TRBJ2-1, with TRBD2 identical over 8 bases. This clonotype originated in a woman younger than 35 in good health. The sequenced sample was naive CD4+ T cells from blood. The CDR3 loop reads CASSLLAGGYNEQFF. The CDR3 nucleotides are TGTGCCAGCAGCTTACTTGCGGGAGGATACAATGAGCAGTTCTTC. Full variable domain (missing parts from reference TRBV7-3 and TRBJ2-1): GAGVSQTPSNKVTEKGKYVELRCDPISGHTALYWYRQSLGQGPEFLIYFQGTGAADDSGLPNDRFFAVRPEGSVSTLKIQRTERGDSAVYLCASSLLAGGYNEQFFGPGTRLTVL.